The 16 T cell receptor beta chains below all came from one sample that was sequenced in a study of regulatory T cells in long-lasting Graves disease. Time point: newly diagnosed GD, antithyroid drugs for less than 3 months. There was RNA extracted from PBMCs, and the TCR library was made from it. Arm-PCR of CDR3 regions and iRepertoire HTBI primers were used to build TCR beta libraries. Using its own MiXCR run on the multiplex PCR reads, TCRdb lists one record per CDR3 protein. Of about 470,000 distinct CDR3 sequences detected, about 15% appear once; the ten largest clones hold 16%. This sample was shared with a second study, whose subject was T cells in Graves' hyperthyroidism and ophthalmopathy.

Sequencing used peripheral blood mononuclear cells (PBMCs), obtained at new diagnosis, from a patient treated with antithyroid drugs. Receptor source: a woman younger than 45 with Graves disease.

Ten or more counts support this clonotype. The V call is TRBV12-5, the J call TRBJ2-7; the D gene is possibly TRBD1 (5 bases). Germline V CDR1 and CDR2: LGHNT, FRNRAP. This CDR3 comprises 12 residues. The V gene lost 1 base and the J gene lost 6 bases, with 7 bases spanning the gap. CDR3 loop: CASGLAGFEQYF. CDR3 coding DNA: TGTGCTAGTGGTTTGGCAGGGTTCGAGCAGTACTTC. Full variable domain (missing parts from reference TRBV12-5 and TRBJ2-7): DARVTQTPRHKVTEMGQEVTMRCQPILGHNTVFWYRQTMMQGLELLAYFRNRAPLDDSGMPKDRFSAEMPDATLATLKIQPSEPRDSAVYFCASGLAGFEQYFGPGTRLTVT.

This clonotype has a handful of counts. The chain joins TRBV20-1 to TRBJ2-1; D is uncertain. Between the trimmed V and J ends, which lost 6 bases and 6 bases, there was a span of 15 bases. The CDR3 is made up of 13 amino acids. Germline V CDR1 and CDR2: DFQATT, SNEGSKA (reference sequence). The CDR3 DNA reads TGCAGTGCGCACCCCGTCTATGGCAATGAGCAGTTCTTC. Translation: CSAHPVYGNEQFF.

This clonotype appeared a few times. This chain uses TRBV6-2 or TRBV6-3 with TRBJ2-7, with 10 bases aligning to TRBD1. J lost 6 bases, V lost 9 bases, and 8 bases had no gene match. The length of the CDR3 is 13 residues. Germline CDR1 reads MNHEY; CDR2 reads SVGEGT. This chain's CDR3 is CASTGTGVGEQYF. The CDR3 DNA reads TGTGCCAGTACCGGGACAGGGGTTGGCGAGCAGTACTTC.

V is TRBV27 and J is TRBJ2-2; D may be TRBD1 (7 bases). Germline CDR1 is MNHEY and CDR2 is SMNVEV (reference sequence). The length of the CDR3 is 13 residues. The DNA for the CDR3 is TGTGGGGTAATCCAGGGGGGCACCGGGGAGCTGTTTTTT. Residues: CGVIQGGTGELFF.

This clonotype was seen repeatedly, ten times or more. This chain joins TRBV20-1 and TRBJ1-2, with a possible D match to TRBD1 (6 bases). Trimming pared 1 base from V and 4 bases from J, leaving 13 bases between. This CDR3 has 14 residues. CDR1 is DFQATT, CDR2 SNEGSKA, per germline (reference sequence). The CDR3 here is CSARAPDSSYGYTF. DNA for the CDR3: TGCAGTGCTAGAGCTCCGGACAGCTCCTATGGCTACACCTTC.

V is TRBV19 and J is TRBJ2-3; D uncertain. Trimming took 5 bases from V and 4 from J, leaving 16 bases between them. The germline V gene has CDR1 LNHDA and CDR2 SQIVND (reference sequence). This CDR3 comprises 15 residues. In nucleotides, the CDR3 is TGTGCCAGTAGTTACGGCTCAGGCTGGTCAGATACGCAGTATTTT. Protein product: CASSYGSGWSDTQYF.

This clonotype came up many times. This chain joins TRBV3-1 and TRBJ2-1; 8 nucleotides agree with TRBD2. V shed 0 bases and J 4 bases; nucleotides not matched to a gene: 11. The germline gives CDR1 LGHDT, CDR2 YNNKEL (reference sequence). The CDR3 length is 18 residues. CDR3 amino acids: CASSQDTPGAGGYNEQFF. CDR3 sequence (DNA): TGTGCCAGCAGCCAAGACACCCCAGGGGCGGGAGGATACAATGAGCAGTTCTTC.

In its sample, this clonotype was seen many times. The chain has TRBV6-5 and TRBJ1-1; no clear D gene. The CDR3 extends over 15 amino acids. Per the germline V gene, CDR1 is MNHEY and CDR2 is SVGAGI. The V gene lost 3 bases and the J gene lost 2 bases, with 13 bases spanning the gap. The DNA for the CDR3 is TGTGCCAGCAGTTATCTGACACTCGGCAACACTGAAGCTTTCTTT. Translating gives CASSYLTLGNTEAFF.

This clonotype was observed at least ten times. The rearrangement uses TRBV6-1 and TRBJ2-1, with D unresolved. CDR3 length: 14 amino acids. The V and J ends lost 8 bases and 3 bases respectively, with 14 bases between them. Germline V gene sequence: CDR1 MNHNS, CDR2 SASEGT. The CDR3 DNA follows: TGTGCCAGCGGACGACGAGAGATCTACAATGAGCAGTTCTTC. Amino acid sequence: CASGRREIYNEQFF.

This clonotype was counted ten times or more. The chain links TRBV20-1 to TRBJ2-7; TRBD1 matches at 9 bases. Germline V gene lookup returns CDR1 DFQATT and CDR2 SNEGSKA (reference sequence). CDR3 length equals 14 residues. Trimming took 6 bases from V and 0 from J; bases not matched to a gene: 6. Here the CDR3 reads CSAQTGGSSYEQYF. DNA of the CDR3: TGCAGTGCCCAGACAGGGGGGAGCTCCTACGAGCAGTACTTC.

For this clonotype: This sequence may be a read error, since a much larger clone differs from it by one base. CDR3 sequence: CVSSYSGGLSTEAFF. The DNA for the CDR3 is TGTGTCAGCAGTTACTCGGGGGGCTTGAGCACTGAAGCTTTCTTT. The chain employs TRBV6-6 and TRBJ1-1; a weak D match, TRBD1 (6 bases). Germline-derived CDR1 and CDR2 are MNHNY and SVGAGI (reference sequence). The CDR3 length is 15 residues.

This clonotype was detected many times. V gene TRBV3-1 combines with J gene TRBJ1-1; D remains ambiguous. The V and J ends lost 3 bases and 4 bases respectively, with 6 bases between them. This CDR3 has 12 amino acids. Germline lookup yields CDR1 LGHDT and CDR2 YNNKEL (reference sequence). The CDR3 protein is CASSQPGTEAFF. CDR3 in DNA: TGTGCCAGCAGCCAGCCGGGCACTGAAGCTTTCTTT.

This clonotype was found many times. The chain links TRBV18 to TRBJ1-1; a weak D match, TRBD1 (5 bases). CDR1 and CDR2 (germline): KGHSH, LQKENI. V was trimmed by 6 bases and J by 1 base, leaving 12 bases between them. There are 14 residues in the CDR3. The CDR3 nucleotides read TGTGCCAGCTCCCCCAAACAGGAGAACACTGAAGCTTTCTTT. This codes for CASSPKQENTEAFF.

This chain links TRBV10-3 with TRBJ2-2; 11 nucleotides agree with TRBD2. The V and J ends lost 2 bases and 0 bases, in that order; junction bases with no gene match: 8. Germline V CDR1 and CDR2: ENHRY, SYGVKD. There are 19 residues in the CDR3. The chain's CDR3 is CAISEGLAGRGANTGELFF. DNA of the CDR3: TGTGCCATCAGTGAGGGACTAGCGGGCAGGGGCGCGAACACCGGGGAGCTGTTTTTT.

The rearrangement joins TRBV10-2 to TRBJ2-1; 8 bases align to TRBD2. Looked up from germline, CDR1 is WSHSY and CDR2 is SAAADI. V shed 6 bases and J 2 bases; nucleotides not matched to a gene: 9. The CDR3 runs to 16 residues. This CDR3 is CASSPIAGPAYNEQFF. The CDR3 DNA reads TGCGCCAGCAGCCCAATAGCGGGGCCCGCCTACAATGAGCAGTTCTTC.

V usage is TRBV5-1 and J usage is TRBJ1-2, with a weak D call TRBD1 (5 bases). Trimming left V 1 base short and J 6 bases short, with 13 bases between. CDR3 length: 14 amino acids. CDR1 and CDR2 from the germline V gene are SGHRS and YFSETQ. CDR3 sequence: CASSLTGPADGYTF. The CDR3, as DNA: TGCGCCAGCAGCTTGACAGGCCCTGCGGATGGCTACACCTTC.